A single sample is the source of the 3 T cell receptor beta chains below, sequenced in a study of cytomegalovirus exposure and HLA in healthy donors. The PCR employed 60 Vbeta primers together with 13 Jbeta primers. Data came from immunoSEQ multiplex PCR; TCRdb stores just in-frame clones and leaves some out. The sample lists under 120,000 clones, approximately 70% occurring once. The source material was PBMCs. Source of these receptors: a man aged 25-40 years in good health and CMV-seropositive.

This clone appeared a few times. The gene calls are TRBV7-9 and TRBJ2-1; TRBD2 aligns across 11 bases. The CDR3 has 19 residues. Germline values: CDR1 SEHNR, CDR2 FQNEAQ (reference sequence). V lost 5 bases to trimming and J lost 4 bases; unmatched junction nucleotides: 16. The CDR3 protein is CASSRPLKTTSGSYNEQFF. The CDR3 coding sequence is TGTGCCAGCAGCCGGCCTCTCAAGACTACTAGCGGGAGTTACAATGAGCAGTTCTTC.

The V gene is TRBV30, the J gene TRBJ2-3; D is unresolved. V lost 8 bases and J 1 base, leaving 16 bases between the germline ends. CDR3 length: 14 residues. Germline assignment: CDR1 GTSNPN and CDR2 SVGIG (reference sequence). In DNA form, the CDR3 reads TGTGCCAGAAGCACGTCCTCCGGCACAGATACGCAGTATTTT. The encoded protein is CARSTSSGTDTQYF.

The chain uses TRBV30 and TRBJ2-7; tentative D call: TRBD1 (6 bases). The V gene lost 5 bases and the J gene lost 4 bases, with 15 bases spanning the gap. The CDR3 is made up of 13 amino acids. Per germline, CDR1 GTSNPN and CDR2 SVGIG (reference sequence). CDR3 in amino acids: CAWETGLGYEQYF. As DNA, the CDR3 is TGTGCCTGGGAGACAGGTCTCGGTTACGAGCAGTACTTC. Complete variable domain (other parts from reference TRBV30 and TRBJ2-7): SQTIHQWPATLVQPVGSPLSLECTVEGTSNPNLYWYRQAAGRGLQLLFYSVGIGQISSEVPQNLSASRPQDRQFILSSKKLLLSDSGFYLCAWETGLGYEQYFGPGTRLTVT.